The sequence of this T cell receptor (beta chain) was determined in a study of somatic mutations in T cells in chronic GVHD (dated by TCRdb to the early 2020s). Genomic DNA was isolated and then used for TCRbeta deep sequencing. The immunoSEQ assay, provided as a commercial service, was used for both TCRbeta CDR3 sequencing and the initial data processing. From the authors' description of their analysis: Reads were demultiplexed, adapter and primer sequences removed, similar clones merged by frequency-ratio clustering, and V, D, J genes annotated with IMGT. Sourced from immuneACCESS, this table was stored by TCRdb with only in-frame sequences that have V and J called. A share of the clones is absent; for the studies checked, an unresolved V gene accounts for under half, and the remainder has no known explanation. The V and J calls and the clone size are those of that table, but D and trimming were determined from the DNA. A total of about 13,000 clones appear in this sample, more than 75% of them only once. About 32% of the sample comes from the top ten.

The cysteine opens and the phenylalanine closes a CDR3 of 17 amino acids. Solely the CDR3 DNA is kept, with 51 bases framed from the first base. Sequences MDHEN (CDR1) and SYDVKM (CDR2) are obtained from the germline V gene. V was cut back by 4 bases and J by 4 bases, leaving a gap of 17 bases between them. With respect to this clone: What antigen it recognizes has not been identified. One base away there is no much larger clone; base qualities are not given.

For sorting, cells were stained with anti-CD3, anti-CD4, anti-CD8 and a Vbeta20 antibody from the IOTest Beta Mark kit and sorted on a FACSAria III to a purity above 97%. Peripheral blood was collected in sodium heparin tubes and mononuclear cells were isolated by Ficoll-Paque PLUS density gradient centrifugation. Before TCRbeta deep sequencing, the CD4+ Vbeta20+, CD4+ Vbeta20-, and CD8+ T cell fractions were FACS-sorted. The receptor's source is a male patient in his fifties or sixties with chronic graft-versus-host disease. Where a transplant has occurred, the graft donor may have supplied some of the T cells. The chain employs TRBV28 and TRBJ2-6; a tentative D call is TRBD1 (5 bases match). The sequenced sample was Vbeta20-negative CD4+ T cells from blood. The cell subset or site label for this specimen denotes: CD4+ T cells sorted as TCR Vbeta20 negative by flow cytometry. The CDR3 protein sequence reads: CASSSQLPGSGANVLTF. The DNA sequence follows: TGTGCCAGCAGTTCCCAACTTCCAGGGTCCGGGGCCAACGTCCTGACTTTC.